A selection of T cell receptor beta chains follows, all from one sample in a study of T cells after yellow fever vaccination. TCRdb processed the 5' RACE reads anew with MiXCR; each CDR3 protein has one entry. There are a few hundred thousand distinct CDR3 sequences in the sample; roughly 20% occur only once, and 15% to 20% lies in the top ten. The specimen was PBMCs, collected before the yellow fever booster vaccination. The receptors shown here come from a man younger than 35 who received the YFV17D yellow fever vaccine. Both conserved end residues are part of each CDR3. Each record gives: clone size, D gene, V gene, J gene, CDR3 DNA, CDR3 protein. The D gene is left open where the match is weak. Clone size is shown for a subset of rows, as once, few, many or a class of expanded clone.

clone size: few; D gene: NA; V gene: TRBV4-1; J gene: TRBJ2-4; CDR3 DNA: TGCGCCAGCAGCCAAGTCCAACTGGCCATTCAGTACTTC; CDR3 protein: CASSQVQLAIQYF
clone size: NA; D gene: TRBD1; V gene: TRBV3-1; J gene: TRBJ2-4; CDR3 DNA: TGTGCCAGCAGCCAAGGGACAGGGGGCGCGGAAAACATTCAGTACTTC; CDR3 protein: CASSQGTGGAENIQYF
clone size: NA; D gene: NA; V gene: TRBV4-1; J gene: TRBJ1-2; CDR3 DNA: TGCGCCAGCAGCCCCCTCGTGGGGATTGAATATGGCTACACCTTC; CDR3 protein: CASSPLVGIEYGYTF
clone size: few; D gene: NA; V gene: TRBV12-3/TRBV12-4; J gene: TRBJ1-1; CDR3 DNA: TGTGCCAGCAGTTTACGGCAGACGGACACTGAAGCTTTCTTT; CDR3 protein: CASSLRQTDTEAFF
clone size: many; D gene: TRBD1; V gene: TRBV7-3; J gene: TRBJ2-5; CDR3 DNA: TGTGCCAGCAGCTTGACGGGGACAGGGCAAGAGACCCAGTACTTC; CDR3 protein: CASSLTGTGQETQYF
clone size: NA; D gene: NA; V gene: TRBV5-1; J gene: TRBJ1-4; CDR3 DNA: TGCGCCAGCAGCCCAATGACCAGCCAACATGAAAAACTGTTTTTT; CDR3 protein: CASSPMTSQHEKLFF
clone size: few; D gene: NA; V gene: TRBV27; J gene: TRBJ1-1; CDR3 DNA: TGTGCCAGCAGTTCTCTAATGGTGGGCACTGAAGCTTTCTTT; CDR3 protein: CASSSLMVGTEAFF
clone size: NA; D gene: NA; V gene: TRBV10-2; J gene: TRBJ2-7; CDR3 DNA: TGCGCCAGCACCCGGGGGAGGGAGCAGTACTTC; CDR3 protein: CASTRGREQYF
clone size: many; D gene: NA; V gene: TRBV15; J gene: TRBJ2-4; CDR3 DNA: TGTGCCACCAGCGGGCAGAGGGGGAACATTCAGTACTTC; CDR3 protein: CATSGQRGNIQYF
clone size: NA; D gene: TRBD1; V gene: TRBV12-3/TRBV12-4; J gene: TRBJ2-7; CDR3 DNA: TGTGCCAGCAGTCGGAGGGACAGGGTTGACGAGCAGTACTTC; CDR3 protein: CASSRRDRVDEQYF
clone size: NA; D gene: NA; V gene: TRBV5-1; J gene: TRBJ2-2; CDR3 DNA: TGCGCCAGTCAACCTGGGGGGACGAACACCGGGGAGCTGTTTTTT; CDR3 protein: CASQPGGTNTGELFF